The TCR beta chain under discussion was sequenced for a study of cytomegalovirus exposure and HLA in healthy donors. Primers: 60 Vbeta forward and 13 Jbeta reverse. Sequencing was performed with immunoSEQ multiplex PCR; in TCRdb, only in-frame clones are kept and a portion is missing. The sample consists of under 250,000 clones, 85% of them appearing once. Per germline, CDR1 SGHTS and CDR2 YDEGEE. The CDR3 covers 14 residues. V was clipped by 3 bases and J by 7 bases; unmatched bases: 5. This chain uses TRBV5-8 with TRBJ1-2; 11 bases are a match to TRBD1. The TCR comes from a woman in her fifties or sixties in good health and CMV-seronegative. Sequencing was carried out using PBMCs. The CDR3 nucleotides are TGTGCCAGCAGCTGGGCCGGGACAGGGGGTGGCTACACCTTC. It codes for CASSWAGTGGGYTF.